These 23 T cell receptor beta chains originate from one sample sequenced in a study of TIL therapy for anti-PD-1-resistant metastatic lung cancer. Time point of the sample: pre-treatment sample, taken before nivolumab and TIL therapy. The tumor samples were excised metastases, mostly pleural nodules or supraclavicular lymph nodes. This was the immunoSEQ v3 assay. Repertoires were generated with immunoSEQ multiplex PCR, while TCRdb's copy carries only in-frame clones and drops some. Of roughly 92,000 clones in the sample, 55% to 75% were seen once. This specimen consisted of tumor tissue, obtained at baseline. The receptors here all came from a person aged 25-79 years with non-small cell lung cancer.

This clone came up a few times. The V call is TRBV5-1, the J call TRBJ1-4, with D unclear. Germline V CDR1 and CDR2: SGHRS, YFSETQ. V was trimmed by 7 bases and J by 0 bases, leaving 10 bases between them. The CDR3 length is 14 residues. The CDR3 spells CASSEDSTNEKLFF. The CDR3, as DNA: TGCGCCAGCTCTGAGGATTCAACTAATGAAAAACTGTTTTTT.

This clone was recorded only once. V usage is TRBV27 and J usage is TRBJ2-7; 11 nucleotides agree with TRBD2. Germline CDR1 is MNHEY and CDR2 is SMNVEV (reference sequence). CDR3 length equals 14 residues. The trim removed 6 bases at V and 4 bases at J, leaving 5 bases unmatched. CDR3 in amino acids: CASRASGRLYEQYF. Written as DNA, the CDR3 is TGTGCCAGCAGGGCTAGCGGGAGGCTGTACGAGCAGTACTTC.

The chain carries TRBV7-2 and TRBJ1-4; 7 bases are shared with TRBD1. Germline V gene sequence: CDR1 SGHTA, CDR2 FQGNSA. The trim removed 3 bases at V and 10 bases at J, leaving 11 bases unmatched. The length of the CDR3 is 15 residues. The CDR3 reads CASSLPGGSLGKLFF. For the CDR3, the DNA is TGTGCCAGCAGCTTGCCAGGGGGGTCTTTAGGAAAACTGTTTTTT.

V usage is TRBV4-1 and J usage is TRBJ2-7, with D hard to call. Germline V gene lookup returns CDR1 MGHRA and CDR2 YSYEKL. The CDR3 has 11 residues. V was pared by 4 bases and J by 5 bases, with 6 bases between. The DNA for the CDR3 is TGCGCCAGCAGCCTTTACCACGAGCAGTACTTC. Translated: CASSLYHEQYF.

Here the CDR3 reads CASTPRGGRTDTQYF. The CDR3 DNA reads TGCGCCAGCACCCCCCGGGGGGGTCGCACAGATACGCAGTATTTT. The rearrangement links TRBV5-1 to TRBJ2-3; 8 bases are shared with TRBD2. CDR3 length equals 15 residues. Per germline, CDR1 SGHRS and CDR2 YFSETQ. The V gene end was trimmed by 6 bases and the J gene end by 1 base; junction bases not matched to a gene: 7.

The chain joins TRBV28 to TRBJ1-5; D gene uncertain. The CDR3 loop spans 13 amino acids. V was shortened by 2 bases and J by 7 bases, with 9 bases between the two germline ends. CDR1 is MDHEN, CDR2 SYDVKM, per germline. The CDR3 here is CASSLNRGQPQHF. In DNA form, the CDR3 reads TGTGCCAGCAGTTTAAACCGTGGGCAGCCCCAGCATTTT.

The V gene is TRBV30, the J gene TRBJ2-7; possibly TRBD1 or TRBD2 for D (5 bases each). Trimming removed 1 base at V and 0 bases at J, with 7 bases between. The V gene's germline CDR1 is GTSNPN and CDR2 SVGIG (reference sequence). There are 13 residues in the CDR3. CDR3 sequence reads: CAWSAGRSYEQYF. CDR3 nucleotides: TGTGCCTGGAGTGCGGGACGCTCCTACGAGCAGTACTTC.

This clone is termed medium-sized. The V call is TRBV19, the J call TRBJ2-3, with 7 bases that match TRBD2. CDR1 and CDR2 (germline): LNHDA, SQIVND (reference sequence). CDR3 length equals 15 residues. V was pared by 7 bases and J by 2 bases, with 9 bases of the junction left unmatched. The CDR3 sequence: CASTGLGNPTDTQYF. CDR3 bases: TGTGCCAGTACCGGACTAGGGAACCCCACAGATACGCAGTATTTT.

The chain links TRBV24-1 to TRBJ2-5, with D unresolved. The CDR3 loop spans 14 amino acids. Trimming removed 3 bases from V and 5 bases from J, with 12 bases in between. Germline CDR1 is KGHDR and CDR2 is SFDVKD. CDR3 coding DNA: TGTGCCACCAGTGATCCCACCCCCGCGGAGACCCAGTACTTC. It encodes CATSDPTPAETQYF.

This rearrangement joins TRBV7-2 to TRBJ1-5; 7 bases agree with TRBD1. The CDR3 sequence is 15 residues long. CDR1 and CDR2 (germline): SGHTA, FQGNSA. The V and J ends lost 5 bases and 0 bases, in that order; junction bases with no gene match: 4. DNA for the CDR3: TGTGCCAGCAGCACGGACAGGATTAGCAATCAGCCCCAGCATTTT. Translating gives CASSTDRISNQPQHF.

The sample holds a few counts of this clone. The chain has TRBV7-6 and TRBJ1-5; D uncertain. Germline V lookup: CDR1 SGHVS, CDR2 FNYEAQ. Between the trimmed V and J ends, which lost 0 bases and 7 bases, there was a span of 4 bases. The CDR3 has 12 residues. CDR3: CASSLAGQPQHF. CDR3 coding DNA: TGTGCCAGCAGCTTAGCTGGGCAGCCCCAGCATTTT.

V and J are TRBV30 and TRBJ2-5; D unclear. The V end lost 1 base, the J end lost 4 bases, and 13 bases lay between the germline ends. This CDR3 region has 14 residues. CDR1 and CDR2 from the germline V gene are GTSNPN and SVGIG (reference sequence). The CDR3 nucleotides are TGTGCCTGGAGTGAATCAAGGCGTCCAGAGACCCAGTACTTC. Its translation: CAWSESRRPETQYF.

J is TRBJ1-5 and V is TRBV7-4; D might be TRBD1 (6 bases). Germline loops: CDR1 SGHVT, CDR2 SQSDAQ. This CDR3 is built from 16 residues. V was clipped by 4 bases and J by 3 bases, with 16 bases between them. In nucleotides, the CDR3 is TGTGCCAGCAGCTATTCAGACAGGCTATTCAATCAGCCCCAGCATTTT. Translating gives CASSYSDRLFNQPQHF.

As DNA, the CDR3 is TGTGCCAGCAGCTTGCTAGCGGGAGGCCCTTTGGTCCACAATGAGCAGTTCTTC. It specifies CASSLLAGGPLVHNEQFF. The chain combines TRBV11-2 with TRBJ2-1; 11 bases agree with TRBD2. CDR1 SGHAT and CDR2 FQNNGV come from the germline V gene. The CDR3 extends over 18 amino acids. The V segment lost 3 bases and the J segment 5 bases; nucleotides outside the gene matches: 12.

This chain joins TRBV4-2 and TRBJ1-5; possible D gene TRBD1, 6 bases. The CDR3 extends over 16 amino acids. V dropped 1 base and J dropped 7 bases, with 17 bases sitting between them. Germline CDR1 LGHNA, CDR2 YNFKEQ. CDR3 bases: TGTGCCAGCAGCCAAGGGGTAGAACAGGGTCGGCAGCCCCAGCATTTT. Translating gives CASSQGVEQGRQPQHF.

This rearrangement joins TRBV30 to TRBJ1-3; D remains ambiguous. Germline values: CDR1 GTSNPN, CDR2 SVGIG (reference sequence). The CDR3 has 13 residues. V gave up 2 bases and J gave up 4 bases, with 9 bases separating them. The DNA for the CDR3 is TGTGCCTGGAGTCCCGGCCTCGGAAACACCATATATTTT. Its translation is CAWSPGLGNTIYF.

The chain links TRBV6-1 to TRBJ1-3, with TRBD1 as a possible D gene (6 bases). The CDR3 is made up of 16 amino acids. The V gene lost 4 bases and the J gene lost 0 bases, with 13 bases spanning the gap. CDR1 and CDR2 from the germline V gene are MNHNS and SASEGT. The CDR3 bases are TGTGCCAGCAGTGCCCAACAGGGAACCTCTGGAAACACCATATATTTT. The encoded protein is CASSAQQGTSGNTIYF.

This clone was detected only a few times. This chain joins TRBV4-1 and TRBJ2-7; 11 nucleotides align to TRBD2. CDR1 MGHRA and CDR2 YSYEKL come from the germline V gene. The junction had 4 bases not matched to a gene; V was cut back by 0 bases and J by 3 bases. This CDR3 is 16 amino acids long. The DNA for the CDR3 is TGCGCCAGCAGCCAAGAACTCACTAGCGGGGGCTACGAGCAGTACTTC. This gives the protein CASSQELTSGGYEQYF.

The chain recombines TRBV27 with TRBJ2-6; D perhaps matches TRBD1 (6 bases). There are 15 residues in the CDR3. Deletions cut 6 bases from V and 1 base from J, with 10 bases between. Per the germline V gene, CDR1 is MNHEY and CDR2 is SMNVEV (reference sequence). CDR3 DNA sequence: TGTGCCAGCAGAGTACAGGGTTCTGGGGCCAACGTCCTGACTTTC. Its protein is CASRVQGSGANVLTF.

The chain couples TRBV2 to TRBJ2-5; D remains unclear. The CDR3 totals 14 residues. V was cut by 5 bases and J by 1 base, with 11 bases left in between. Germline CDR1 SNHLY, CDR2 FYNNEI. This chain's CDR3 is CASSLGPLQETQYF. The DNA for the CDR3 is TGTGCCAGCAGTTTAGGCCCCCTCCAAGAGACCCAGTACTTC.

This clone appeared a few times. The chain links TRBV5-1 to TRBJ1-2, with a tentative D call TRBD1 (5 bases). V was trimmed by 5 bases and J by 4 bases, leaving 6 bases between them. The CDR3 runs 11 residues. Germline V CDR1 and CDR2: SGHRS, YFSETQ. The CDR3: CASRDSYGYTF. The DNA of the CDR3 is TGCGCCAGCAGAGACAGCTATGGCTACACCTTC.

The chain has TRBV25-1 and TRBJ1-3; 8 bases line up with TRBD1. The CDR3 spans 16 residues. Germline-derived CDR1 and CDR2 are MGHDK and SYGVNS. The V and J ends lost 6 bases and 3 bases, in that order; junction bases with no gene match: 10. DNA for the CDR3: TGTGCCAGCAGAACCGGGACAGGATCCCGTGGAAACACCATATATTTT. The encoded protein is CASRTGTGSRGNTIYF.

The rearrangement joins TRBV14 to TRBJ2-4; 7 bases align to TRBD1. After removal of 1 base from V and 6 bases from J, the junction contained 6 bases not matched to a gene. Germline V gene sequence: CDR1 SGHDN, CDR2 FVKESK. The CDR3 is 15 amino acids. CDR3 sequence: CASSQAQGPGNIQYF. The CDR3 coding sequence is TGTGCCAGCAGCCAAGCACAGGGGCCGGGAAACATTCAGTACTTC.